Below, 20 T cell receptor beta chains from the same sample are listed, as sequenced in a study of blood T cells in healthy people across ages. With a J-beta primer mix and a sample-barcoded 5' primer, a second PCR ran roughly 6 to 12 cycles. TCRdb reprocessed the 5' RACE reads with MiXCR, giving one entry per CDR3 protein. The sample comprises 1,500,000 or so distinct CDR3 sequences, 55% to 75% of which are singletons, and about 6.7% rests with the top ten. The sequencing sample was made of blood. The receptors were gathered from a young man in good health.

This clonotype was seen a handful of times. The chain has TRBV6-6 and TRBJ1-3, with 10 bases aligning to TRBD1. The CDR3 runs to 15 residues. Germline V lookup: CDR1 MNHNY, CDR2 SVGAGI (reference sequence). V gave up 3 bases and J gave up 8 bases; unmatched junction bases: 7. The CDR3 sequence: CASSYSGDRGHTIYF. CDR3 in DNA: TGTGCCAGCAGTTATTCGGGGGACAGGGGACACACCATATATTTT.

This clonotype was observed once. This sequence joins TRBV28 and TRBJ2-4, with 8 bases fitting TRBD1. Gene TRBJ2-7 matches the end of the DNA better, so the J call may be wrong. This CDR3 is 16 amino acids long. Germline V lookup: CDR1 MDHEN, CDR2 SYDVKM. CDR3 in DNA: TGTGCCAGCAGTTTCCTTCCTGGACAGGGACCCTACGAGCAGTACTTC. It specifies CASSFLPGQGPYEQYF.

The chain combines TRBV20-1 with TRBJ2-5; D may correspond to TRBD1 or TRBD2 (5 bases each). The V gene lost 5 bases and the J gene lost 0 bases, with 13 bases spanning the gap. Per the germline V gene, CDR1 is DFQATT and CDR2 is SNEGSKA (reference sequence). The CDR3 is made up of 14 amino acids. This CDR3 reads CSAALGGDQETQYF. The CDR3 bases are TGCAGTGCTGCGCTTGGGGGTGACCAAGAGACCCAGTACTTC.

This clonotype was found a few times. The chain uses TRBV21-1 and TRBJ2-7; the DNA was not compared with TRBD1, the D call given in the table. TRBV21-1 is a pseudogene locus. The CDR3 runs to 18 residues. CDR3 nucleotides: TGTGCCAGCAGCCCCCGCCTACGCAAGACAGAAAGCTCCTACGAGCAGTACTTC. Amino acids: CASSPRLRKTESSYEQYF.

The chain links TRBV24-1 to TRBJ1-1; D remains ambiguous. CDR1 and CDR2 from the germline V gene are KGHDR and SFDVKD. Trimming removed 2 bases at V and 9 bases at J, with 12 bases between. The CDR3 spans 13 residues. The DNA of the CDR3 is TGTGCCACCAGTGATTCCCGATCATCAAAAGCTTTCTTT. Translating gives CATSDSRSSKAFF.

The V gene is TRBV6-1, the J gene TRBJ1-1; a weak D match, TRBD1 (6 bases). The germline V gene has CDR1 MNHNS and CDR2 SASEGT. Trimming took 8 bases from V and 6 from J, leaving 19 bases between them. The CDR3 is 14 amino acids. DNA of the CDR3: TGTGCCAGCCGACAGGAGTTGGGTATCGCTGAAGCTTTCTTT. Encoded protein: CASRQELGIAEAFF.

This clonotype was seen a few times. V usage is TRBV15 and J usage is TRBJ2-1, with TRBD2 matching 9 bases. With V trimmed by 1 base and J by 6 bases, 10 bases remained unmatched. The CDR3 has 17 amino acids. Germline CDR1 reads LNHNV; CDR2 reads YYDKDF (reference sequence). In DNA, the CDR3 is TGTGCCACCAGCAGAGGCGGGCTAGCGGGGTCTGGCAATGAGCAGTTCTTC. Encoded protein: CATSRGGLAGSGNEQFF.

CDR3 protein: CSLRLAAFYEQYF. DNA for the CDR3: TGCAGTCTCAGACTAGCCGCATTCTACGAGCAGTACTTC. This sequence joins TRBV20-1 and TRBJ2-7; 7 positions match TRBD2. The CDR3 has 13 amino acids. CDR1 and CDR2 from the germline V gene are DFQATT and SNEGSKA (reference sequence). J gave up 3 bases and V 8 bases, and 10 bases lay outside the gene matches.

This clonotype came up a few times. V and J are TRBV6-1 and TRBJ2-7; D ambiguous. Trimming cost V 5 bases and J 3 bases, with 8 bases left between them. The CDR3 loop spans 12 amino acids. In germline, CDR1 is MNHNS, CDR2 SASEGT. The CDR3 DNA reads TGTGCCAGCAGTCGTACGGACTACGAGCAGTACTTC. Encoded protein: CASSRTDYEQYF.

The CDR3 loop is CASNLPTSGGFNEQFF. The CDR3 DNA is TGCGCCAGCAATCTACCGACTAGCGGCGGCTTTAATGAGCAGTTCTTC. The genes are TRBV10-2 and TRBJ2-1; 9 positions match TRBD2. Germline CDR1 WSHSY, CDR2 SAAADI. The CDR3 has 16 amino acids. V dropped 7 bases and J dropped 7; count of bases not matched to a gene: 14.

As concerns this clonotype: The germline gene is not matched at one end of the junction; a read error may be the cause. This sequence joins TRBV27 and TRBJ1-4, with 7 nucleotides matching TRBD1. The CDR3 sequence is 15 residues long. Germline CDR1 MNHEY, CDR2 SMNVEV (reference sequence). The CDR3 bases are TGTGTCAGCAGTCGGACAGGTGCAACTAATGAAAAACTGTTTTTT. This codes for CVSSRTGATNEKLFF.

The chain employs TRBV18 and TRBJ2-2; D unresolved. Trimming took off 5 bases at V and 3 bases at J, with 19 bases between the two ends. Germline loops: CDR1 KGHSH, CDR2 LQKENI. The CDR3 is 17 amino acids. The DNA of the CDR3 is TGTGCCAGCTCAGCCCTCCGGAGCAACGCGGACACCGGGGAGCTGTTTTTT. Amino acids: CASSALRSNADTGELFF.

With respect to this clonotype: A read error may produce the germline difference seen at one junction end. The CDR3, as DNA: TGCAGCTCAGAGAGATCTAGCACAGACACGCAGTATTTT. Its protein is CSSERSSTDTQYF. J is TRBJ2-3 and V is TRBV29-1, with a tentative D call TRBD2 (5 bases). Germline values: CDR1 SQVTM, CDR2 ANQGSEA. This CDR3 contains 13 residues.

This chain connects TRBV7-6 to TRBJ2-5; D possibly matches TRBD1 or TRBD2 (5 bases each). V was cut by 6 bases and J by 4 bases, with 21 bases left in between. Germline CDR1 SGHVS, CDR2 FNYEAQ. The CDR3 has 16 amino acids. CDR3 residues: CASSSTGTPRRETQYF. The CDR3 DNA reads as TGTGCCAGCAGTTCCACGGGGACCCCTAGAAGAGAGACCCAGTACTTC.

This clonotype was seen more than once but under ten times. This sequence joins TRBV7-9 and TRBJ1-2; a possible D gene is TRBD1 (6 bases). V was trimmed by 0 bases and J by 2 bases, leaving 10 bases between them. The CDR3 has 15 amino acids. Per germline, CDR1 SEHNR and CDR2 FQNEAQ (reference sequence). Here the CDR3 reads CASSLAGTPNYGYTF. DNA for the CDR3: TGTGCCAGCAGCTTAGCCGGGACACCCAACTATGGCTACACCTTC.

The chain recombines TRBV9 with TRBJ1-5; D might be TRBD1 (6 bases). CDR3 size: 16 residues. Germline CDR1 is SGDLS and CDR2 is YYNGEE. V lost 3 bases to trimming and J lost 0 bases, with 13 bases between them. This CDR3 is CASSAGGGHSNQPQHF. The CDR3 DNA reads as TGTGCCAGCAGCGCCGGGGGGGGCCATAGCAATCAGCCCCAGCATTTT.

The chain is built from TRBV28 and TRBJ2-3, with 13 bases identical to TRBD2. CDR1 and CDR2 from the germline V gene are MDHEN and SYDVKM. The CDR3 consists of 17 residues. Germline trimming cut 6 bases from V and 6 bases from J; bases unmatched to any gene: 12. CDR3 sequence (DNA): TGTGCCAGCAGGTTAGGACTAGCGGGGGCCCCCATCGATACGCAGTATTTT. Its protein is CASRLGLAGAPIDTQYF.

With respect to this clonotype: At one end, the junction sequence differs from germline, possibly due to a read error. This chain links TRBV9 with TRBJ2-1, with 7 bases fitting TRBD1. The length of the CDR3 is 16 residues. Germline V gene sequence: CDR1 SGDLS, CDR2 YYNGEE. Written as DNA, the CDR3 is TGCGCCAGCAGCCCGATCACAGGGGCCCTCTACAATGAGCAGTTCTTC. The encoded protein is CASSPITGALYNEQFF.

V usage is TRBV7-8 and J usage is TRBJ2-5; D might be TRBD2 (6 bases). The CDR3 has 15 residues. Trimming took off 6 bases at V and 3 bases at J, with 17 bases between the two ends. The germline V gene has CDR1 SGHVS and CDR2 FQNEAQ. CDR3 in DNA: TGTGCCAGCAGTTACCCGAGGCGGGGCGAAGAGACCCAGTACTTC. Translated: CASSYPRRGEETQYF.

This clonotype was detected once. The chain links TRBV28 to TRBJ1-6, with D uncertain. Per germline, CDR1 MDHEN and CDR2 SYDVKM. CDR3 length: 12 residues. Trimming cost V 5 bases and J 13 bases, with 12 bases left between them. CDR3 protein: CASSTVGLPLHF. As DNA, the CDR3 is TGTGCCAGCAGTACCGTGGGTTTGCCCCTCCACTTT.